This paragraph covers one T cell receptor (beta chain) sequence. The table came from immunoSEQ multiplex PCR; TCRdb's copy has only in-frame clones and leaves some out. The sample has more than 200,000 clones, about 89% seen once; the top ten hold around 4%. The data belong to a study of blood T cell repertoires in COVID-19. Study in general: T cells, B-cell-depleted T cells, or PBMCs supplied cDNA or gDNA.

The CDR3 totals 15 residues. CDR1 and CDR2 (germline): SGHTA, FQGTGA. With V trimmed by 5 bases and J by 4 bases, 4 bases remained unmatched. Participants were aged 18 to 89 years, lived in some 23 US areas, and enrolled virtually. Cohort placement rested on clinical history that participants reported themselves. Two negative PCRs, clearance, or symptom resolution had been documented for recovered Cohort 3 donors. The source of this sequence is a woman under 40 who had recovered from COVID-19. The sample was PBMCs or T cells enriched from blood (not recorded which). The chain uses TRBV7-3 and TRBJ2-2, with 10 bases that match TRBD1. The DNA for the CDR3 is TGTGCCAGCAGCCTTAGACAGGGGGCCACCGGGGAGCTGTTTTTT. This translates into CASSLRQGATGELFF.